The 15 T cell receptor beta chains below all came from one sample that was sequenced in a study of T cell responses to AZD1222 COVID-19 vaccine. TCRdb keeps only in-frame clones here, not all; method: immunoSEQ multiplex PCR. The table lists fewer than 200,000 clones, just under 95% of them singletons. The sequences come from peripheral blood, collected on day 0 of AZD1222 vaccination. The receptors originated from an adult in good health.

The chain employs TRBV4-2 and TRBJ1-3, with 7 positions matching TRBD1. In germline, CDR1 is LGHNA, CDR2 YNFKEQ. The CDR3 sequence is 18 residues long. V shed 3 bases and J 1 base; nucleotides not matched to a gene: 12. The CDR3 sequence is CASSQTQEGALSGNTIYF. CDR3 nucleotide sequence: TGTGCCAGCAGCCAGACTCAGGAGGGGGCTTTATCTGGAAACACCATATATTTT.

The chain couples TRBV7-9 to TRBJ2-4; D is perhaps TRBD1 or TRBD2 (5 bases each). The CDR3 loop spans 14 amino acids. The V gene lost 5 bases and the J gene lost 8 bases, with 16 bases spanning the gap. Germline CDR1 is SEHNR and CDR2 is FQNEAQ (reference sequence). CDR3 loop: CASSRDGGLDIQYF. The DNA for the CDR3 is TGTGCCAGCAGCCGGGACGGTGGATTGGACATTCAGTACTTC.

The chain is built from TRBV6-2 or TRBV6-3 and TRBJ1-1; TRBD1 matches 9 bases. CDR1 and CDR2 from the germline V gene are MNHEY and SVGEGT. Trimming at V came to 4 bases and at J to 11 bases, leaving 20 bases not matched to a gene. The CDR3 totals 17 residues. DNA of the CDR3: TGTGCCAGCAGTTCCAGTTTTGGGACAGGGCCCTCTTCTGGGGCTTTCTTT. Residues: CASSSSFGTGPSSGAFF.

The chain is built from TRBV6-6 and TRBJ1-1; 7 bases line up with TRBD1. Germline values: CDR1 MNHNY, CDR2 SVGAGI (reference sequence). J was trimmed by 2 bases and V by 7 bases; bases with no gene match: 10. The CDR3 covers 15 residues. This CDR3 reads CASTTGGQINTEAFF. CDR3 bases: TGTGCCAGCACCACTGGGGGACAGATAAACACTGAAGCTTTCTTT.

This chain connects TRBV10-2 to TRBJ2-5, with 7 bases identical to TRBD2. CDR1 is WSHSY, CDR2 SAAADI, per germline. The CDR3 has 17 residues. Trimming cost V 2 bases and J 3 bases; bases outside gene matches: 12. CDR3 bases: TGCGCCAGCAGTGAGGGTCTAGCGGCGATTGTTAAAGAGACCCAGTACTTC. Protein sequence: CASSEGLAAIVKETQYF.

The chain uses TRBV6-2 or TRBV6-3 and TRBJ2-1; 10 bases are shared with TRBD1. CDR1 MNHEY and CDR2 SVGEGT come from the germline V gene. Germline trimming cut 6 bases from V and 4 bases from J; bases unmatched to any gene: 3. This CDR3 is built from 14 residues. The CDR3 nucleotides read TGTGCCAGCAGCGGACAGGGGGGGTACAATGAGCAGTTCTTC. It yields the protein CASSGQGGYNEQFF.

CDR3 amino acids: CASRAQTGKNTEAFF. The DNA for the CDR3 is TGTGCCAGCAGGGCTCAGACAGGAAAGAACACTGAAGCTTTCTTT. The chain employs TRBV2 and TRBJ1-1, with D possibly matching TRBD1 (6 bases). CDR3 length equals 15 residues. V lost 6 bases to trimming and J lost 1 base, with 15 bases between them. CDR1 SNHLY and CDR2 FYNNEI come from the germline V gene.

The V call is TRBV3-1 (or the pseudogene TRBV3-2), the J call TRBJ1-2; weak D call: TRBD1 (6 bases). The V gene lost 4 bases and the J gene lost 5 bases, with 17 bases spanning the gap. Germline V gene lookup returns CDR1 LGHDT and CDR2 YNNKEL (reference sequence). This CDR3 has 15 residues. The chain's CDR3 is CASSRSPTGTYGYTF. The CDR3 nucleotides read TGTGCCAGCAGCCGCTCGCCGACAGGAACTTATGGCTACACCTTC.

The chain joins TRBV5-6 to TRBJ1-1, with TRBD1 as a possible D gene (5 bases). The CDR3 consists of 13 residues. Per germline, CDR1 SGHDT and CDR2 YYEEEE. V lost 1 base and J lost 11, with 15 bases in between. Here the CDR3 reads CASSLWQGSRAFF. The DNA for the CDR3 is TGTGCCAGCAGCTTGTGGCAGGGTAGTAGGGCTTTCTTT.

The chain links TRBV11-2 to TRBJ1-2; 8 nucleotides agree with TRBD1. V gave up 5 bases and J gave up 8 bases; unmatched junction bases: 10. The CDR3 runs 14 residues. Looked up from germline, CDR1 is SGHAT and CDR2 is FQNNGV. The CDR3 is CASSLFDRGAGYTF. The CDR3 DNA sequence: TGTGCCAGCAGCCTCTTCGACAGGGGCGCCGGCTACACCTTC. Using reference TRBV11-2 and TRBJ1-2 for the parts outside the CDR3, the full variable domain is EAGVAQSPRYKIIEKRQSVAFWCNPISGHATLYWYQQILGQGPKLLIQFQNNGVVDDSQLPKDRFSAERLKGVDSTLKIQPAKLEDSAVYLCASSLFDRGAGYTFGSGTRLTVV.

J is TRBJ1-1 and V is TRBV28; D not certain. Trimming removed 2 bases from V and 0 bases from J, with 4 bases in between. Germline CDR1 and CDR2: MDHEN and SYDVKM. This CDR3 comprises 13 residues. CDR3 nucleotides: TGTGCCAGCAGTTTACAGGTGAACACTGAAGCTTTCTTT. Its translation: CASSLQVNTEAFF.

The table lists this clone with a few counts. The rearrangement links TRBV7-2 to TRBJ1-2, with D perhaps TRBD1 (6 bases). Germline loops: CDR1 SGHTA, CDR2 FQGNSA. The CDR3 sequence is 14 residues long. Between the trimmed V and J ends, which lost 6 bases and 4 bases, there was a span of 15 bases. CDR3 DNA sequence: TGTGCCAGCAGGCCTATGGGGGGCCGCTATGGCTACACCTTC. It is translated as CASRPMGGRYGYTF.

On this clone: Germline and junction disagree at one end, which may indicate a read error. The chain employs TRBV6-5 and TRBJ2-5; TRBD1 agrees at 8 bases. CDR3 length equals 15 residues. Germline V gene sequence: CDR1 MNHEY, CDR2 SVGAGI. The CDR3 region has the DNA TGTGCCAGCAGTTACTTCGGACAGGGACAAGGGACCCAGTACTTC. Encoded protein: CASSYFGQGQGTQYF.

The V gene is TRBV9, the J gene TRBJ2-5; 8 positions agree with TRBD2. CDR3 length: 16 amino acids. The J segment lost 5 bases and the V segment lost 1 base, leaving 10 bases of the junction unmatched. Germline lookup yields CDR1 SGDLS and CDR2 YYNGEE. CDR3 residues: CASSVTSGTWGETQYF. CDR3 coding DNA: TGTGCCAGCAGCGTAACTAGCGGAACCTGGGGGGAGACCCAGTACTTC.

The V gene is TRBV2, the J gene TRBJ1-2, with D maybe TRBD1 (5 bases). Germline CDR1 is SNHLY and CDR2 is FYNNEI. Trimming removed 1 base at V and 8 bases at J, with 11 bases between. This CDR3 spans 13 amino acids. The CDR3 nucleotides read TGTGCCAGCAGTGAAGGGCAGGGAAGGGGCTACACCTTC. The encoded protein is CASSEGQGRGYTF. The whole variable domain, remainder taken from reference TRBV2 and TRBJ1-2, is EPEVTQTPSHQVTQMGQEVILRCVPISNHLYFYWYRQILGQKVEFLVSFYNNEISEKSEIFDDQFSVERPDGSNFTLKIRSTKLEDSAMYFCASSEGQGRGYTFGSGTRLTVV.